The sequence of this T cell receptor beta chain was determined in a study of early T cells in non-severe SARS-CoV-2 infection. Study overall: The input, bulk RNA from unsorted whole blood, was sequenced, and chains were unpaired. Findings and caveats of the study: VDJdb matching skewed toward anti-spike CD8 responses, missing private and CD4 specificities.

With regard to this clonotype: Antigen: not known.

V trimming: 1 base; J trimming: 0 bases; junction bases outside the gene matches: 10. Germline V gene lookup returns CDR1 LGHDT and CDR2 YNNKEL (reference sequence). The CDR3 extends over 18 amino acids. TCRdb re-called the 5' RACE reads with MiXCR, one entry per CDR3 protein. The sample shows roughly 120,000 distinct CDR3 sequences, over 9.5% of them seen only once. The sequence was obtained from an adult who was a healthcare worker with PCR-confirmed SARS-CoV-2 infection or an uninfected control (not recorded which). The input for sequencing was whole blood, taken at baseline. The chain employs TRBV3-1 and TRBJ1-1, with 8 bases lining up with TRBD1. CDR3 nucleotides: TGTGCCAGCAGCCAAGTCGCCCGGGACAGGTTCATGAACACTGAAGCTTTCTTT. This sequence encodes CASSQVARDRFMNTEAFF.